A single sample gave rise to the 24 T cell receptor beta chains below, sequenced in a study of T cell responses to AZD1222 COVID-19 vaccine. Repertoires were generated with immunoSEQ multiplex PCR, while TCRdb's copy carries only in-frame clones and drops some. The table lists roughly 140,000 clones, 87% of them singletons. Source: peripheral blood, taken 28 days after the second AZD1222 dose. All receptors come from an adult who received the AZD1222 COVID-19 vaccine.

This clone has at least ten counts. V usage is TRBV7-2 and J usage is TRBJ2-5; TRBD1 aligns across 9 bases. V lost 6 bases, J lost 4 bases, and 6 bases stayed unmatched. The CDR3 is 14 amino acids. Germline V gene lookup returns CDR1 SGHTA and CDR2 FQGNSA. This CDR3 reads CASRDRGGGETQYF. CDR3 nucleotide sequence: TGTGCCAGCAGAGACAGGGGGGGCGGAGAGACCCAGTACTTC.

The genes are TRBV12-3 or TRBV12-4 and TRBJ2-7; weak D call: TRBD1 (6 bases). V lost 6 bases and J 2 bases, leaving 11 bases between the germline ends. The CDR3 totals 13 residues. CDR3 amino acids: CASRPTGTYEQYF. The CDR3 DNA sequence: TGTGCCAGCAGGCCGACAGGAACCTACGAGCAGTACTTC.

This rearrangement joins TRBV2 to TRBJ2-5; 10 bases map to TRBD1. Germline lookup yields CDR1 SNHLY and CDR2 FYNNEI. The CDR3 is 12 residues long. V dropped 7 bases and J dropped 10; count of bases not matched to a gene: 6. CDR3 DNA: TGTGCCAGCACCTGGGACAGGGGAGGCCAGTACTTC. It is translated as CASTWDRGGQYF.

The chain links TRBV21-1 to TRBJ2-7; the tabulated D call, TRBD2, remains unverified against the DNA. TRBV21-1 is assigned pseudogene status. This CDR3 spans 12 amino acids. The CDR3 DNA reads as TGTGCCAGCAGCAATGGTGCGACTGTGCAATACTTC. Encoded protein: CASSNGATVQYF.

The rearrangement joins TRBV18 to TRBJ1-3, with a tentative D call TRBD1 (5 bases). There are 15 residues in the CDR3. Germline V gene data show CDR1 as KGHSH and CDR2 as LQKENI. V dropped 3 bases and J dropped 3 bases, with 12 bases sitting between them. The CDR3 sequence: CASSPGDSIGNTIYF. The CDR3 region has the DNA TGTGCCAGCTCACCGGGAGACAGCATTGGAAACACCATATATTTT.

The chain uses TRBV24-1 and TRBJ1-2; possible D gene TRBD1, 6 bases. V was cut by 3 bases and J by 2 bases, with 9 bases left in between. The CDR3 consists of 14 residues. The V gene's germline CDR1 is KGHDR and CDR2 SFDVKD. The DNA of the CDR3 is TGTGCCACCAGTGATGACGACAGGAACTATGGCTACACCTTC. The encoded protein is CATSDDDRNYGYTF.

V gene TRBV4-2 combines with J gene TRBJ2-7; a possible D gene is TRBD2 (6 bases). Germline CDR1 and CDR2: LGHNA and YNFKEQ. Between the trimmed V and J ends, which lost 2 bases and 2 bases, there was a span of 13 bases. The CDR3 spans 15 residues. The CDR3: CASSQFGSGTYEQYF. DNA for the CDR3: TGTGCCAGCAGCCAATTCGGGAGCGGTACCTACGAGCAGTACTTC.

The CDR3 DNA follows: TGTGCCAGCAGTGAATTGGCGGGGGGCGGCAGATCACCCCTCCACTTT. Its translation is CASSELAGGGRSPLHF. The chain has TRBV2 and TRBJ1-6, with a weak D call TRBD1 (6 bases). CDR3 length equals 16 residues. Per germline, CDR1 SNHLY and CDR2 FYNNEI. The V gene lost 2 bases and the J gene lost 10 bases, with 18 bases spanning the gap.

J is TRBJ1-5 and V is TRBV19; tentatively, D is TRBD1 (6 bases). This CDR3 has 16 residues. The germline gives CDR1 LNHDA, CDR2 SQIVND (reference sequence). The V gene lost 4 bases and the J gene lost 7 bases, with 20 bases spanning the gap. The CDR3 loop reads CASSRYTTGSGQPQHF. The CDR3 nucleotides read TGTGCCAGTAGTAGATACACTACAGGGAGTGGACAGCCCCAGCATTTT.

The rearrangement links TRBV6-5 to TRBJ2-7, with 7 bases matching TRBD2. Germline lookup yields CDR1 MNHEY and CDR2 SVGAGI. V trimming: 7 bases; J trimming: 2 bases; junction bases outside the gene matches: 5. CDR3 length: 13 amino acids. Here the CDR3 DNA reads TGTGCCAGCAAAGGGACTAATACCTACGAGCAGTACTTC. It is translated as CASKGTNTYEQYF.

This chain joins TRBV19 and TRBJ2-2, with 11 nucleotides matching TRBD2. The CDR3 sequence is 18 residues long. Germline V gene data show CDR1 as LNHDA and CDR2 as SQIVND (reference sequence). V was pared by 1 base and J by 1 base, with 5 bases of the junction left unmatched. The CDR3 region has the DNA TGTGCCAGTAGTATAGGCCTAGCGGGAGGAATGAACACCGGGGAGCTGTTTTTT. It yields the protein CASSIGLAGGMNTGELFF.

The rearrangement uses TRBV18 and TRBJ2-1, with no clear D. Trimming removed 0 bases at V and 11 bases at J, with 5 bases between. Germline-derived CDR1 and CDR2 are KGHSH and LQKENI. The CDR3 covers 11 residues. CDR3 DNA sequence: TGTGCCAGCTCACCACCAGGGAAGCAGTTCTTC. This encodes CASSPPGKQFF.

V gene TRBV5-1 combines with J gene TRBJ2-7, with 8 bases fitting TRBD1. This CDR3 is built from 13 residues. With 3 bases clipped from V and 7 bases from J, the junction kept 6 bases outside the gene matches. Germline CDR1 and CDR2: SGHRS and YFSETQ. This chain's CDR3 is CASSWGQAREQYF. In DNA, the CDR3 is TGCGCCAGCAGCTGGGGACAGGCCCGTGAGCAGTACTTC.

DNA of the CDR3: TGTGCCAGCAGCCAAGGGGGTATTGGGGGCTACACCTTC. Translated: CASSQGGIGGYTF. The V gene is TRBV4-2, the J gene TRBJ1-2; D unclear. The CDR3 extends over 13 amino acids. CDR1 is LGHNA, CDR2 YNFKEQ, per germline. The ends were cut back, 1 base at V and 8 bases at J, with 11 bases in the middle.

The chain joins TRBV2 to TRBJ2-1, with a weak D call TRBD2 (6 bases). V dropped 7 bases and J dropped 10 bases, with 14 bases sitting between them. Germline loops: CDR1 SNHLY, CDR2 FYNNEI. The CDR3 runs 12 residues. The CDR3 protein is CASKLSGPEQFF. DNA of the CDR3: TGTGCCAGCAAGTTGAGCGGGCCAGAGCAGTTCTTC.

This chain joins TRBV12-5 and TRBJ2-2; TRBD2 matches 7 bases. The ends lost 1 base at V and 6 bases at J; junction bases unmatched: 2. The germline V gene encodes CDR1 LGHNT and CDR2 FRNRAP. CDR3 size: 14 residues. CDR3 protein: CASGLGLAPGELFF. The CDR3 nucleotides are TGTGCTAGTGGTTTGGGACTAGCCCCCGGGGAGCTGTTTTTT.

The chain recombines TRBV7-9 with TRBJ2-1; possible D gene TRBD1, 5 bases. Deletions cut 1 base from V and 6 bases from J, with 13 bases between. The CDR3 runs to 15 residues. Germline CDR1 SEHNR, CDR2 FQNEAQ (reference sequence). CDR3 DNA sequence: TGTGCCAGCAGCTTAGGAACAGGCGTACGCAATGAGCAGTTCTTC. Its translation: CASSLGTGVRNEQFF. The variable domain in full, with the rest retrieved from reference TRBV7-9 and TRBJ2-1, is DTGVSQNPRHKITKRGQNVTFRCDPISEHNRLYWYRQTLGQGPEFLTYFQNEAQLEKSRLLSDRFSAERPKGSFSTLEIQRTEQGDSAMYLCASSLGTGVRNEQFFGPGTRLTVL.

The CDR3 sequence: CASSPFLQGIYGYTF. CDR3 DNA sequence: TGTGCCAGCAGCCCATTCCTACAGGGAATCTATGGCTACACCTTC. The V call is TRBV7-2, the J call TRBJ1-2, with D possibly being TRBD1 (6 bases). Trimming took 5 bases from V and 4 from J, leaving 17 bases between them. Germline V CDR1 and CDR2: SGHTA, FQGNSA. There are 15 residues in the CDR3.

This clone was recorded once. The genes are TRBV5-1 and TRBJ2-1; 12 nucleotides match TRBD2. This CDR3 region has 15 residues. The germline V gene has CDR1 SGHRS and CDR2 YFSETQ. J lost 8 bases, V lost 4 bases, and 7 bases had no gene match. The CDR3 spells CASSPRLAGDYEQFF. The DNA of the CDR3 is TGCGCCAGCAGCCCAAGACTAGCGGGAGATTATGAGCAGTTCTTC.

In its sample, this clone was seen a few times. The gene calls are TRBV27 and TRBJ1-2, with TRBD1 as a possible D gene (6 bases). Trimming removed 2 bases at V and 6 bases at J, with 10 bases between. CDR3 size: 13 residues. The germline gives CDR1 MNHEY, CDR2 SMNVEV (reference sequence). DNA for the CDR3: TGTGCCAGCAGTTTACCAGGGGATGATGGCTACACCTTC. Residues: CASSLPGDDGYTF.

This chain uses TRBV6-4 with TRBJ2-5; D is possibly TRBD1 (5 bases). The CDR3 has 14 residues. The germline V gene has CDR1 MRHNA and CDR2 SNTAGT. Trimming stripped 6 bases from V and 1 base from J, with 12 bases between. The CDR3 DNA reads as TGTGCCAGCAGGTCCCGGCAGGGCCAAGAGACCCAGTACTTC. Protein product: CASRSRQGQETQYF.

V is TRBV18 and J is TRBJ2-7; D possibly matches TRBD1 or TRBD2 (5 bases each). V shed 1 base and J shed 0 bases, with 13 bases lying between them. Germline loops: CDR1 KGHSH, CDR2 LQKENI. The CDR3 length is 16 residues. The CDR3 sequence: CASSPRGALTSYEQYF. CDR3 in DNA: TGTGCCAGCTCACCACGAGGGGCTCTCACCTCCTACGAGCAGTACTTC.

The CDR3 DNA sequence: TGCAGCGTGAAAAGCCAGGGGGGCTACGAGCAGTACTTC. This sequence encodes CSVKSQGGYEQYF. The J gene is TRBJ2-7, the V gene TRBV29-1, with D perhaps TRBD1 (7 bases). The CDR3 length is 13 residues. CDR1 and CDR2 from the germline V gene are SQVTM and ANQGSEA. With 6 bases removed from V and 3 bases from J, the gap between germline ends came to 15 bases.

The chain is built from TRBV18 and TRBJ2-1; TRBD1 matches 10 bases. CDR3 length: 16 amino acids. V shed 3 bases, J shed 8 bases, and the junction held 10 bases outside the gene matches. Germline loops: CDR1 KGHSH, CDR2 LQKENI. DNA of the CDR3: TGTGCCAGCTCACCGCCCGGACAGGGGGGGTCTTATGAGCAGTTCTTC. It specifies CASSPPGQGGSYEQFF.